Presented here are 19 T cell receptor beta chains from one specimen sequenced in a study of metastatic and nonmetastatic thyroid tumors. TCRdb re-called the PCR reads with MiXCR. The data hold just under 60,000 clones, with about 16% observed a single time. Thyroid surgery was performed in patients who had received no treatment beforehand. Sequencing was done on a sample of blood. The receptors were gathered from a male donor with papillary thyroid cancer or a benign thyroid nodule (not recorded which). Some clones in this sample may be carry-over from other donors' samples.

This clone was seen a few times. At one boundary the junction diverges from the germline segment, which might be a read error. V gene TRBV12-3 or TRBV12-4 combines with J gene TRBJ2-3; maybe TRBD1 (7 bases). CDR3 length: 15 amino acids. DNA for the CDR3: TGTGCCAGCATTTTCCCCCCTGGGGGGACAGATACGCATTATTTT. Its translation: CASIFPPGGTDTHYF.

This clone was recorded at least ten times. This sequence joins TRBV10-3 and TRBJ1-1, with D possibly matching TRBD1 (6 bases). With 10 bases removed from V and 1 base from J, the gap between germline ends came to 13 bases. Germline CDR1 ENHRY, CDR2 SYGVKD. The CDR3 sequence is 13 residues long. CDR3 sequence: CASTGQRNTEAFF. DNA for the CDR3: TGTGCCAGCACAGGACAGAGGAACACTGAAGCTTTCTTT.

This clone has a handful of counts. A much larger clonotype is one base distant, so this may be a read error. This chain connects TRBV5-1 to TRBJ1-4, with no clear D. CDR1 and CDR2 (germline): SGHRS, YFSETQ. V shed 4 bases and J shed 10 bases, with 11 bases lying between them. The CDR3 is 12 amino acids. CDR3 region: CASSPERGKLFF. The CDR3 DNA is TGCGCCAGCAGCCCTGAGCGGGGAAAACTGTTTTTT.

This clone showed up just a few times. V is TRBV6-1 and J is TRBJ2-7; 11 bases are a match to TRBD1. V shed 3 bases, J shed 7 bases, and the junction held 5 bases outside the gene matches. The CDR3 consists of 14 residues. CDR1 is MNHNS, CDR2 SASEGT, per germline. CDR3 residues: CASSDGQGAEEQYF. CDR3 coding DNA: TGTGCCAGCAGTGACGGACAGGGGGCAGAAGAGCAGTACTTC.

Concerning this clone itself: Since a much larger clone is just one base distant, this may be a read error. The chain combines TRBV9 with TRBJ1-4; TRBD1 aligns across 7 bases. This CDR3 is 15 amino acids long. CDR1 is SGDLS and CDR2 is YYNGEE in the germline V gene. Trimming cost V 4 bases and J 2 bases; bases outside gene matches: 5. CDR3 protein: CASSPKGATNEKLFF. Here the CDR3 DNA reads TGTGCCAGCAGCCCCAAGGGGGCTACTAATGAAAAACTGTTTTTT.

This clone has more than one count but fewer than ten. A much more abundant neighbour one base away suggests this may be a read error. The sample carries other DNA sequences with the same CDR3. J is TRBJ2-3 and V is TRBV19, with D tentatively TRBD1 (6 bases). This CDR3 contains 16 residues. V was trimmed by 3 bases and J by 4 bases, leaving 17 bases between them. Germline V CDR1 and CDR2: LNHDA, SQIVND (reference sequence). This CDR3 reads CASSIRGGAAADTQYF. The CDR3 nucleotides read TGTGCCAGTAGTATTCGAGGGGGTGCCGCTGCAGATACGCAGTATTTT.

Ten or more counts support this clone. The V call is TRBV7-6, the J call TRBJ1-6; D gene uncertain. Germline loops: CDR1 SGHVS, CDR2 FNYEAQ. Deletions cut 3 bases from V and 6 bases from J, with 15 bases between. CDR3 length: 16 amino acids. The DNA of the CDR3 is TGTGCCAGCAGCTTGAGCCCCGCCGGAGGTAATTCACCCCTCCACTTT. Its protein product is CASSLSPAGGNSPLHF.

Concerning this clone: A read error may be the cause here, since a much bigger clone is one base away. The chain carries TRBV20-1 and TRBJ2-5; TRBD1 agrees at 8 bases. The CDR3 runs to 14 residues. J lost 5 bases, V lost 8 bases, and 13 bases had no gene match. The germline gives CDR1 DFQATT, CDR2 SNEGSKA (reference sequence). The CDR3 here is CSPEFRTGRETQYF. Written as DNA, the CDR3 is TGCAGTCCCGAGTTCAGGACAGGGCGGGAGACCCAGTACTTC.

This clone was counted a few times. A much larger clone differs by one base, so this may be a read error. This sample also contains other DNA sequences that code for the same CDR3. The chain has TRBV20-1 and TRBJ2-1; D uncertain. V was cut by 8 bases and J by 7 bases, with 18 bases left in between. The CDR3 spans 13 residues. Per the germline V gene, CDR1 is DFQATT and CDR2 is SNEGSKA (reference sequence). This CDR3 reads CSHLRAAANEQFF. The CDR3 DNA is TGCAGTCACCTTCGGGCCGCTGCTAATGAGCAGTTCTTC.

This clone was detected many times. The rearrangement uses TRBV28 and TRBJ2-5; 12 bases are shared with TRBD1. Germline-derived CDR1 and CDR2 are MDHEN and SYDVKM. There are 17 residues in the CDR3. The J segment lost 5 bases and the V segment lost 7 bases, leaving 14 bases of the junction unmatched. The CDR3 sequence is CASNTLTGQGARETQYF. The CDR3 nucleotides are TGTGCCAGCAATACACTTACGGGACAGGGGGCGAGGGAGACCCAGTACTTC.

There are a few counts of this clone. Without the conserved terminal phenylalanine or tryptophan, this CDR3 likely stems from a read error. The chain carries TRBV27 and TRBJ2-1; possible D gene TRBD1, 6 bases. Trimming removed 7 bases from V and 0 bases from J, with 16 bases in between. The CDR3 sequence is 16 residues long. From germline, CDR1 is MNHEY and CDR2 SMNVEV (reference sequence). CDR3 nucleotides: TGTGCCAGCACCTTATACAGGGAGAGCTCCTACAATGAGCAGTTCTCC. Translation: CASTLYRESSYNEQFS.

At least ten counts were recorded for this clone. CDR3 in amino acids: CASSWEGGTGGYTF. As DNA, the CDR3 is TGTGCCAGCAGCTGGGAGGGGGGAACTGGTGGCTACACCTTC. This chain links TRBV5-6 with TRBJ1-2; weak D call: TRBD1 (6 bases). The CDR3 consists of 14 residues. CDR1 and CDR2 (germline): SGHDT, YYEEEE. The ends were cut back, 3 bases at V and 7 bases at J, with 16 bases in the middle. Looking up the rest from reference TRBV5-6 and TRBJ1-2 gives the full variable domain: DAGVTQSPTHLIKTRGQQVTLRCSPKSGHDTVSWYQQALGQGPQFIFQYYEEEERQRGNFPDRFSGHQFPNYSSELNVNALLLGDSALYLCASSWEGGTGGYTFGSGTRLTVV.

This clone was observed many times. The CDR3 nucleotides read TGTGCCTGGACTAGCGGGGGGGGATATGAGCAGTTCTTC. Protein sequence: CAWTSGGGYEQFF. This chain connects TRBV30 to TRBJ2-1; 12 nucleotides align to TRBD2. CDR3 size: 13 residues. The ends lost 4 bases at V and 8 bases at J; junction bases unmatched: 3. Germline CDR1 is GTSNPN and CDR2 is SVGIG (reference sequence).

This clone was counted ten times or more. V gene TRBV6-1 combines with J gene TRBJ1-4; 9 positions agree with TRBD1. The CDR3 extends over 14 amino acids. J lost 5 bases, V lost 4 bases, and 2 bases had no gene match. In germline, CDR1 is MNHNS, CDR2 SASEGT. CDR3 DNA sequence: TGTGCCAGCAGTGGGACAGGGGAGAATGAAAAACTGTTTTTT. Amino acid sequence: CASSGTGENEKLFF.

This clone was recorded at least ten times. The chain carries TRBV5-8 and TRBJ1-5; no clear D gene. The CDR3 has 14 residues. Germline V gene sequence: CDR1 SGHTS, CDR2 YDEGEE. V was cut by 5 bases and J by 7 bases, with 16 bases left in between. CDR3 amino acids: CASRLIPEIQPQHF. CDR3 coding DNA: TGTGCCAGCAGGTTAATCCCAGAAATCCAGCCCCAGCATTTT.

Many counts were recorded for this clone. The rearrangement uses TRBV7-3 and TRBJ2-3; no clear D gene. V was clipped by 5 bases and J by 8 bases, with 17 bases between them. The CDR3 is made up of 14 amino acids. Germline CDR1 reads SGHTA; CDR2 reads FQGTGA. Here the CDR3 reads CASSHEPFSGTQYF. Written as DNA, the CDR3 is TGTGCCAGCAGCCACGAACCGTTTTCGGGTACGCAGTATTTT.

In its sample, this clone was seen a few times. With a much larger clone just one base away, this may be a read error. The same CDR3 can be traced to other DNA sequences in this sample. The DNA for the CDR3 is TGTGCCATCAGTGAGTCGACAAGGGGAGAGACCCAGTACTTC. Translated, it gives CAISESTRGETQYF. The chain joins TRBV10-3 to TRBJ2-5; a possible D gene is TRBD1 (5 bases). This CDR3 comprises 14 residues. Germline loops: CDR1 ENHRY, CDR2 SYGVKD. V was shortened by 0 bases and J by 4 bases, with 9 bases between the two germline ends.

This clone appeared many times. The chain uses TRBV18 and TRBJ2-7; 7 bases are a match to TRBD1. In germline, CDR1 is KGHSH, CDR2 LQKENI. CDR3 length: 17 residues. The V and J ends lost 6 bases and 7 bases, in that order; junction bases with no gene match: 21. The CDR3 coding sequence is TGTGCCAGCTCTCTCTTACCTACGGATAGGGGGCTGAGGGAGCAGTACGTC. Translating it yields CASSLLPTDRGLREQYV.

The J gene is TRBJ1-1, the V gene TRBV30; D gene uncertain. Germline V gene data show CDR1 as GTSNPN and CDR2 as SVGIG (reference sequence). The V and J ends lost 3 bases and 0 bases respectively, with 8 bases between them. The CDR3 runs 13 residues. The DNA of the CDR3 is TGTGCCTGGAGATGGGCGGTGAACACTGAAGCTTTCTTT. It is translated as CAWRWAVNTEAFF.